This T cell receptor beta chain originates from a study of beta chain features in type 1 diabetes. Every isolated RNA sample was fully reverse transcribed, so sequencing captured expressed TCRB transcripts. Some clones are missing from TCRdb's copy, which holds only in-frame ones; the method was immunoSEQ multiplex PCR. The table has around 310,000 clones, 9.5% to 11% seen once; the top ten hold around 0.015%. V shed 3 bases, J shed 11 bases, and the junction held 10 bases outside the gene matches. CDR3 length: 15 amino acids. The germline CDR1 and CDR2 sequences are SGHNT and YYREEE (reference sequence).

The rearrangement links TRBV5-4 to TRBJ1-4; 10 nucleotides match TRBD1. The origin of this receptor is a woman under 40 in good health. The source material was naive CD4+ T cells from blood. This chain's CDR3 is CASSSPGQGSGKLFF. CDR3 DNA: TGTGCCAGCAGCTCACCGGGACAGGGGAGTGGGAAACTGTTTTTT.